Shown below are 17 T cell receptor beta chains from a single sample sequenced in a study of blood T cell repertoires in COVID-19. Sequencing used immunoSEQ multiplex PCR; TCRdb keeps in-frame clones, though not all of them. The sample records 200,000 to 250,000 clones, roughly 84% being singletons. The specimen was peripheral blood. The receptors here all came from a woman of 80 years or more with active or convalescent COVID-19.

The CDR3 bases are TGCAGCGTTCGGAACGGCAGGGTTTACGAGCAGTTCTTC. The encoded protein is CSVRNGRVYEQFF. This chain links TRBV29-1 with TRBJ2-1, with D possibly being TRBD1 (5 bases). Per the germline V gene, CDR1 is SQVTM and CDR2 is ANQGSEA. The CDR3 length is 13 residues. Trimming cost V 5 bases and J 10 bases, with 18 bases left between them.

The chain carries TRBV5-4 and TRBJ2-5; 7 positions match TRBD2. The junction had 5 bases not matched to a gene; V was cut back by 1 base and J by 2 bases. The germline V gene encodes CDR1 SGHNT and CDR2 YYREEE (reference sequence). The CDR3 consists of 15 residues. CDR3 loop: CASSLQSGGQETQYF. The CDR3 DNA reads as TGTGCCAGCAGCTTGCAGTCGGGAGGACAAGAGACCCAGTACTTC. Full variable domain (missing parts from reference TRBV5-4 and TRBJ2-5): ETGVTQSPTHLIKTRGQQVTLRCSSQSGHNTVSWYQQALGQGPQFIFQYYREEENGRGNFPPRFSGLQFPNYSSELNVNALELDDSALYLCASSLQSGGQETQYFGPGTRLLVL.

This sequence joins TRBV27 and TRBJ2-3, with TRBD1 matching over 7 bases. Germline CDR1 MNHEY, CDR2 SMNVEV (reference sequence). CDR3 length: 16 amino acids. V lost 8 bases and J lost 0; bases outside the gene matches: 11. The DNA for the CDR3 is TGTGCCAGCGGAGGTAGACAGGGCCCTAGCACAGATACGCAGTATTTT. It translates to CASGGRQGPSTDTQYF.

The rearrangement links TRBV19 to TRBJ2-2; TRBD2 agrees at 8 bases. With V trimmed by 8 bases and J by 2 bases, 4 bases remained unmatched. Germline V gene data show CDR1 as LNHDA and CDR2 as SQIVND (reference sequence). This CDR3 region has 14 residues. The CDR3 reads CASSRTSNTGELFF. CDR3 bases: TGTGCCAGTTCGAGGACTAGCAACACCGGGGAGCTGTTTTTT.

This chain links TRBV27 with TRBJ2-3; 10 bases agree with TRBD2. V trimming: 6 bases; J trimming: 0 bases; junction bases outside the gene matches: 18. Germline V gene lookup returns CDR1 MNHEY and CDR2 SMNVEV (reference sequence). This CDR3 has 20 residues. CDR3 sequence reads: CASSKIRVIAGGLSTDTQYF. In DNA form, the CDR3 reads TGTGCCAGCAGCAAAATCAGGGTGATAGCGGGGGGCCTTAGCACAGATACGCAGTATTTT.

Comments on this clone: The same CDR3 arises from other DNA sequences in this sample as well. V gene TRBV7-9 combines with J gene TRBJ2-5; D uncertain. Germline V gives CDR1 SEHNR, CDR2 FQNEAQ (reference sequence). V gave up 6 bases and J gave up 5 bases, with 7 bases separating them. CDR3 length: 11 residues. The CDR3 DNA follows: TGTGCCAGCAGTTCCGGTGAGACCCAGTACTTC. Translation: CASSSGETQYF.

The chain couples TRBV7-3 to TRBJ2-3, with 14 bases that match TRBD2. The CDR3 runs to 17 residues. The germline V gene has CDR1 SGHTA and CDR2 FQGTGA. Germline trimming cut 5 bases from V and 5 bases from J; bases unmatched to any gene: 9. In DNA, the CDR3 is TGTGCCAGCAGCCCCCGCCCCGGGACTAGCGGGAGAGATACGCAGTATTTT. The encoded protein is CASSPRPGTSGRDTQYF.

The CDR3 DNA sequence: TGTGCCAGTAGTTGGGAGGACCGTGAACTTTATGGCTACACCTTC. The encoded protein is CASSWEDRELYGYTF. The genes are TRBV19 and TRBJ1-2; D is uncertain. Trimming pared 5 bases from V and 5 bases from J, leaving 18 bases between. CDR1 is LNHDA and CDR2 is SQIVND in the germline V gene (reference sequence). The CDR3 contains 15 residues.

This rearrangement joins TRBV30 to TRBJ1-4; possibly TRBD1 for D (5 bases). Germline CDR1 reads GTSNPN; CDR2 reads SVGIG (reference sequence). The CDR3 has 12 amino acids. CDR3 nucleotides: TGTGCGTGGGCGGGGGGTAATGAAAAACTGTTTTTT. This translates into CAWAGGNEKLFF. The whole variable domain, filled in from reference TRBV30 and TRBJ1-4, reads SQTIHQWPATLVQPVGSPLSLECTVEGTSNPNLYWYRQAAGRGLQLLFYSVGIGQISSEVPQNLSASRPQDRQFILSSKKLLLSDSGFYLCAWAGGNEKLFFGSGTQLSVL.

The genes are TRBV19 and TRBJ1-5; D may be TRBD1 (5 bases). The CDR3 runs 12 residues. The ends were cut back, 6 bases at V and 6 bases at J, with 9 bases in the middle. Looked up from germline, CDR1 is LNHDA and CDR2 is SQIVND (reference sequence). CDR3 bases: TGTGCCAGTAGAGGGGTGGGTCAGCCCCAGCATTTT. Translated, it gives CASRGVGQPQHF.

This clone appeared once. The chain uses TRBV28 and TRBJ2-5, with 10 bases identical to TRBD1. There are 15 residues in the CDR3. J lost 5 bases, V lost 5 bases, and 8 bases had no gene match. The V gene's germline CDR1 is MDHEN and CDR2 SYDVKM. The CDR3 here is CASSLLGTGDETQYF. The CDR3 DNA reads TGTGCCAGCAGTCTACTCGGGACAGGGGACGAGACCCAGTACTTC.

The chain combines TRBV7-9 with TRBJ1-2; D perhaps matches TRBD1 (5 bases). The CDR3 runs to 13 residues. The germline CDR1 and CDR2 sequences are SEHNR and FQNEAQ (reference sequence). V lost 11 bases, J lost 8 bases, and 21 bases lay in between. This CDR3 reads CALMTETIEGYTF. In DNA, the CDR3 is TGTGCCCTTATGACAGAGACCATCGAGGGCTACACCTTC.

The V call is TRBV5-8, the J call TRBJ2-7, with a possible D match to TRBD2 (6 bases). V dropped 4 bases and J dropped 7 bases, with 15 bases sitting between them. This CDR3 is 13 amino acids long. Germline V gives CDR1 SGHTS, CDR2 YDEGEE. This chain's CDR3 is CASSKGTAGEQYF. The CDR3 region has the DNA TGTGCCAGCAGCAAAGGGACGGCGGGAGAGCAGTACTTC.

J is TRBJ2-1 and V is TRBV5-6; 7 bases align to TRBD2. The CDR3 is 16 amino acids. CDR1 and CDR2 from the germline V gene are SGHDT and YYEEEE. The V gene end was trimmed by 7 bases and the J gene end by 0 bases; junction bases not matched to a gene: 10. The CDR3, as DNA: TGTGCCAGCTCCTGGGACGGACTAGGCTCCTACAATGAGCAGTTCTTC. It translates to CASSWDGLGSYNEQFF. Full variable domain (rest looked up from reference TRBV5-6 and TRBJ2-1): DAGVTQSPTHLIKTRGQQVTLRCSPKSGHDTVSWYQQALGQGPQFIFQYYEEEERQRGNFPDRFSGHQFPNYSSELNVNALLLGDSALYLCASSWDGLGSYNEQFFGPGTRLTVL.

The J gene is TRBJ2-7, the V gene TRBV7-9; unclear D gene. This CDR3 has 14 residues. Trimming shortened V by 5 bases and J by 2 bases, and 13 bases separated the two germline ends. Germline CDR1 is SEHNR and CDR2 is FQNEAQ (reference sequence). Here the CDR3 DNA reads TGTGCCAGCAGCCCAGGAACTTCAACCTACGAGCAGTACTTC. It codes for CASSPGTSTYEQYF.

This chain uses TRBV5-4 with TRBJ2-1; no definite D call. This CDR3 is built from 14 residues. Trimming removed 0 bases from V and 6 bases from J, with 10 bases in between. From germline, CDR1 is SGHNT and CDR2 YYREEE (reference sequence). The CDR3 spells CASSLGSLANEQFF. The CDR3 region has the DNA TGTGCCAGCAGCTTGGGGTCCTTGGCCAATGAGCAGTTCTTC.

The rearrangement joins TRBV3-1 (or the pseudogene TRBV3-2) to TRBJ1-2; D not resolved. This CDR3 spans 13 amino acids. Per the germline V gene, CDR1 is LGHDT and CDR2 is YNNKEL (reference sequence). Trimming cost V 4 bases and J 8 bases, with 14 bases left between them. CDR3: CASSRNVESGYTF. The DNA of the CDR3 is TGTGCCAGCAGCCGAAATGTGGAGTCGGGCTACACCTTC.